This T cell receptor (beta chain) derives from a study of beta chain features in type 1 diabetes. As every portion of the isolated RNA was reverse transcribed, the sequencing read expressed TCRB transcripts. The table came from immunoSEQ multiplex PCR; TCRdb's copy has only in-frame clones and leaves some out. Among roughly 250,000 clones listed, 9% to 10% were seen once. This clone has only a few counts. The antigen is unknown. With 0 bases removed from V and 0 bases from J, the gap between germline ends came to 4 bases. The length of the CDR3 is 14 residues. Per germline, CDR1 SGDLS and CDR2 YYNGEE. General study results and limits: Type 1 diabetes patients showed fewer insertions and more deletions at VDJ junctions. Shortening of TCRB CDR3s, moderate but significant, appeared in all four CD4+ subsets of Type 1 diabetes patients.

The sample taken for sequencing was naive CD4+ T cells from blood. The sequence came from a woman aged 18-35 years in good health. The rearrangement joins TRBV9 to TRBJ2-1, with unresolved D. In DNA, the CDR3 is TGTGCCAGCAGCGTAGATAGCTCCTACAATGAGCAGTTCTTC. It codes for CASSVDSSYNEQFF.